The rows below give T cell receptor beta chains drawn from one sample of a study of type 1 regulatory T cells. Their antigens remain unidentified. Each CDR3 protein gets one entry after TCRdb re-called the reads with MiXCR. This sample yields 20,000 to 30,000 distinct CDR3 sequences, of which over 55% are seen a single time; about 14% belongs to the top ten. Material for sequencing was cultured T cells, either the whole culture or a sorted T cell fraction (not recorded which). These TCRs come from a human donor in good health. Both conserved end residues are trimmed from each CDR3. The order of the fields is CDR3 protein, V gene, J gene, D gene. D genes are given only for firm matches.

CDR3 protein: ASSQSSGGVDTQY
V gene: TRBV4-2
J gene: TRBJ2-3
D gene: TRBD2

CDR3 protein: ASSQATGGVYGYT
V gene: TRBV4-1
J gene: TRBJ1-2
D gene: TRBD1

CDR3 protein: SARVGTEAF
V gene: TRBV20-1
J gene: TRBJ1-1
D gene: NA

CDR3 protein: ASSQGQGEKLF
V gene: TRBV4-2
J gene: TRBJ1-4
D gene: NA

CDR3 protein: SARDRNLYEQY
V gene: TRBV20-1
J gene: TRBJ2-7
D gene: NA

CDR3 protein: ASSQSRETQY
V gene: TRBV7-9
J gene: TRBJ2-5
D gene: NA

CDR3 protein: SAPTRHTQY
V gene: TRBV20-1
J gene: TRBJ2-3
D gene: NA

CDR3 protein: ASSSPGQGVVEQY
V gene: TRBV5-5
J gene: TRBJ2-7
D gene: TRBD1

CDR3 protein: ASSPLNLAGGPKNIQY
V gene: TRBV18
J gene: TRBJ2-4
D gene: TRBD2

CDR3 protein: ASSPRDSFYNEQF
V gene: TRBV9
J gene: TRBJ2-1
D gene: NA

CDR3 protein: ASTISGGETQY
V gene: TRBV5-6
J gene: TRBJ2-5
D gene: NA

CDR3 protein: AGTDSAQETQY
V gene: TRBV30
J gene: TRBJ2-5
D gene: NA

CDR3 protein: ASSESYRPDNEQF
V gene: TRBV6-1
J gene: TRBJ2-1
D gene: NA

CDR3 protein: ASSLTVGYEQY
V gene: TRBV7-2
J gene: TRBJ2-7
D gene: NA

CDR3 protein: ASSPGAPYEQY
V gene: TRBV18
J gene: TRBJ2-7
D gene: NA

CDR3 protein: ASRQLGGSEQPQH
V gene: TRBV28
J gene: TRBJ1-5
D gene: NA

CDR3 protein: ASSFLSGEANYGYT
V gene: TRBV5-5
J gene: TRBJ1-2
D gene: NA

CDR3 protein: ASSRTLAYGYT
V gene: TRBV5-1
J gene: TRBJ1-2
D gene: NA

CDR3 protein: ATERGEGHNEQF
V gene: TRBV9
J gene: TRBJ2-1
D gene: TRBD2

CDR3 protein: ASSQGPGGKGDTQY
V gene: TRBV4-1
J gene: TRBJ2-3
D gene: NA

CDR3 protein: ASSKMGPSDTQY
V gene: TRBV21-1
J gene: TRBJ2-3
D gene: NA

CDR3 protein: ASSIPGQGTDTQY
V gene: TRBV6-6
J gene: TRBJ2-3
D gene: TRBD1

CDR3 protein: ASTFGGTVEKLF
V gene: TRBV2
J gene: TRBJ1-4
D gene: NA

CDR3 protein: SASAGWGYGYT
V gene: TRBV20-1
J gene: TRBJ1-2
D gene: NA

CDR3 protein: SPPSGTDTQY
V gene: TRBV20-1
J gene: TRBJ2-3
D gene: NA

CDR3 protein: ASSPSWDRNEKLF
V gene: TRBV7-2
J gene: TRBJ1-4
D gene: NA

CDR3 protein: ASSKPGTVSSPLH
V gene: TRBV7-9
J gene: TRBJ1-6
D gene: TRBD1

CDR3 protein: ASSRASRNQPQH
V gene: TRBV6-2/TRBV6-3
J gene: TRBJ1-5
D gene: NA

CDR3 protein: ASRREDEQY
V gene: TRBV27
J gene: TRBJ2-7
D gene: NA

CDR3 protein: ASSSGAKQY
V gene: TRBV12-3/TRBV12-4
J gene: TRBJ2-7
D gene: NA

CDR3 protein: SANPGTGGRYEQY
V gene: TRBV20-1
J gene: TRBJ2-7
D gene: TRBD1

CDR3 protein: AIRSTDTQY
V gene: TRBV10-3
J gene: TRBJ2-3
D gene: NA

CDR3 protein: ASSQVSGPDIQY
V gene: TRBV4-1
J gene: TRBJ2-4
D gene: NA